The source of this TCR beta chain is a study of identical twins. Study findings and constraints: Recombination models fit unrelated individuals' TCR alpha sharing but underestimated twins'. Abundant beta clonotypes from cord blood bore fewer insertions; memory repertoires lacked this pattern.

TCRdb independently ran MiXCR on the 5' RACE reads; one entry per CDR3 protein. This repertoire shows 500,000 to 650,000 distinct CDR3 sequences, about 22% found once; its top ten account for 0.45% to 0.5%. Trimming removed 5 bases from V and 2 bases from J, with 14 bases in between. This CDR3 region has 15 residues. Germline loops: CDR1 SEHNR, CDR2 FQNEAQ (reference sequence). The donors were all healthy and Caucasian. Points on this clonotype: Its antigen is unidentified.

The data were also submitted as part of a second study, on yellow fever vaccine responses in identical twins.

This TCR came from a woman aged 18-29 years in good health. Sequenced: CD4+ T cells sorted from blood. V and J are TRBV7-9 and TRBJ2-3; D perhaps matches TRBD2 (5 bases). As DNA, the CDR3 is TGTGCCAGCAGCCGCCATGGCGGGCCCACAGATACGCAGTATTTT. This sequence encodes CASSRHGGPTDTQYF.